The clone carrying this TCR beta chain was observed a handful of times. This sample stems from a study of human T cells and chemical hapten exposure. TCRdb reprocessed the 5' RACE reads via MiXCR and lists one record per CDR3 protein. In the table there are 110,000 or so distinct CDR3 sequences, 15% to 20% of which are singletons. Unfractionated whole blood served as the source for total RNA extraction. This CDR3 has 16 amino acids. Germline V CDR1 and CDR2: MDHEN, SYDVKM. Trimming removed 7 bases at V and 4 bases at J, with 19 bases between. The origin of this receptor is a human donor in good health. The chain carries TRBV28 and TRBJ2-2, with D possibly TRBD1 on 6 matching bases. The CDR3 region has the DNA TGTGCCAGCACCCTCCAACAGGGTCTTTCCACCGGGGAGCTGTTTTTT. Translating it yields CASTLQQGLSTGELFF. Drawing the rest from reference TRBV28 and TRBJ2-2, the complete variable domain is DVKVTQSSRYLVKRTGEKVFLECVQDMDHENMFWYRQDPGLGLRLIYFSYDVKMKEKGDIPEGYSVSREKKERFSLILESASTNQTSMYLCASTLQQGLSTGELFFGEGSRLTVL.